Following are 7 T cell receptor beta chains from one sample sequenced in a study of blood T cell repertoires in COVID-19. Assay: immunoSEQ multiplex PCR; the TCRdb copy retains only in-frame clones and omits some. The table records about 100,000 clones, 80% of them present only once. Input material: peripheral blood. The receptors shown here come from a man between 65 and 79 years old with active or convalescent COVID-19.

This clone was seen just once. The chain is built from TRBV18 and TRBJ2-7, with TRBD1 identical over 9 bases. Trimming took 5 bases from V and 7 from J; bases not matched to a gene: 9. This CDR3 region has 14 residues. Per the germline V gene, CDR1 is KGHSH and CDR2 is LQKENI. The CDR3 spells CASSAGTGRSEQYF. The CDR3 DNA sequence: TGTGCCAGCTCAGCAGGGACAGGGAGGAGTGAGCAGTACTTC.

This clone appeared once. The CDR3 nucleotides read TGTGCCAGCAGTCGGGACAGGGTTTTGCGTGGCTACACCTTC. Protein sequence: CASSRDRVLRGYTF. This sequence joins TRBV6-5 and TRBJ1-2; 9 nucleotides align to TRBD1. The germline V gene has CDR1 MNHEY and CDR2 SVGAGI. V trimming: 5 bases; J trimming: 7 bases; junction bases outside the gene matches: 8. The length of the CDR3 is 14 residues.

The rearrangement joins TRBV28 to TRBJ2-3; 7 nucleotides agree with TRBD1. CDR3 length: 17 amino acids. CDR1 is MDHEN, CDR2 SYDVKM, per germline. V lost 5 bases, J lost 0 bases, and 11 bases stayed unmatched. The CDR3 bases are TGTGCCAGCAGTCCACGAAGGTGGGACAGTAGCACAGATACGCAGTATTTT. It codes for CASSPRRWDSSTDTQYF.

Here the CDR3 DNA reads TGTGCCAGCAGCTCTCGTTTGGGACAGGGCTACGAGCAGTACTTC. This codes for CASSSRLGQGYEQYF. The chain joins TRBV7-2 to TRBJ2-7, with 9 nucleotides matching TRBD1. The CDR3 loop spans 15 amino acids. With 4 bases clipped from V and 3 bases from J, the junction kept 7 bases outside the gene matches. Germline CDR1 is SGHTA and CDR2 is FQGNSA.

J is TRBJ2-7 and V is TRBV5-1; the D gene is possibly TRBD1 (6 bases). CDR3 length: 11 amino acids. Germline loops: CDR1 SGHRS, CDR2 YFSETQ. Trimming took off 4 bases at V and 7 bases at J, with 9 bases between the two ends. The CDR3 nucleotides are TGCGCCAGCAGCGTCGACAGGGAGCAGTACTTC. As protein: CASSVDREQYF.

This clone occurred many times. The chain joins TRBV19 to TRBJ1-4; 9 bases are shared with TRBD1. Germline-derived CDR1 and CDR2 are LNHDA and SQIVND (reference sequence). Trimming took 11 bases from V and 6 from J; bases not matched to a gene: 7. This CDR3 spans 13 amino acids. CDR3 coding DNA: TGTGCCGCCCGGGACAGGGTAGATGAAAAACTGTTTTTT. It encodes CAARDRVDEKLFF.

The chain joins TRBV10-3 to TRBJ1-2; D gene unclear. Germline loops: CDR1 ENHRY, CDR2 SYGVKD. Trimming took 4 bases from V and 0 from J, leaving 12 bases between them. The CDR3 has 15 residues. Here the CDR3 reads CAISAETGANYGYTF. In nucleotides, the CDR3 is TGTGCCATCAGTGCCGAGACGGGAGCTAACTATGGCTACACCTTC.